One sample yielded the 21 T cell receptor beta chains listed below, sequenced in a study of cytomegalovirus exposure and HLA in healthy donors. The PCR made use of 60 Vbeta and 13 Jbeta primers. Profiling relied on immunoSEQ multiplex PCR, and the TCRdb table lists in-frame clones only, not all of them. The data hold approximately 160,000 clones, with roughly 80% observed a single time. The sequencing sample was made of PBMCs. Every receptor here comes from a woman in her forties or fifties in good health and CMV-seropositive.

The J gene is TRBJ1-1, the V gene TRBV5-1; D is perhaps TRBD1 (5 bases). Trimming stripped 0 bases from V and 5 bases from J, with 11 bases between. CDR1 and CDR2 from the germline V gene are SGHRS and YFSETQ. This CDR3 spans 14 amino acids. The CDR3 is CASSLDAGRTEAFF. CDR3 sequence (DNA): TGCGCCAGCAGCTTGGATGCAGGGCGTACTGAAGCTTTCTTT.

CDR3 loop: CASSSTLLAGALDNEQFF. CDR3 sequence (DNA): TGTGCCAGCAGCTCAACACTATTAGCGGGGGCCCTTGACAATGAGCAGTTCTTC. The J gene is TRBJ2-1, the V gene TRBV5-4; 9 nucleotides agree with TRBD2. The CDR3 length is 18 residues. V dropped 3 bases and J dropped 5; count of bases not matched to a gene: 15. The V gene's germline CDR1 is SGHNT and CDR2 YYREEE (reference sequence). The full variable domain, in which reference TRBV5-4 and TRBJ2-1 provide the parts outside the CDR3, is ETGVTQSPTHLIKTRGQQVTLRCSSQSGHNTVSWYQQALGQGPQFIFQYYREEENGRGNFPPRFSGLQFPNYSSELNVNALELDDSALYLCASSSTLLAGALDNEQFFGPGTRLTVL.

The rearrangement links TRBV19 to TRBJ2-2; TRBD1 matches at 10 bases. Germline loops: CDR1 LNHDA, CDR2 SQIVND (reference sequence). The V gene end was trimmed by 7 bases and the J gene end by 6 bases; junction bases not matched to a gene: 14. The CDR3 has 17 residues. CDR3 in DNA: TGTGCCAGTAAAGGGCCCGCCGGGACAGGGGCATCCGGGGAGCTGTTTTTT. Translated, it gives CASKGPAGTGASGELFF.

CDR3 loop: CASSFFEGARAGANVLTF. The CDR3 region has the DNA TGTGCCAGCAGCTTTTTTGAGGGAGCTCGTGCTGGGGCCAACGTCCTGACTTTC. This chain connects TRBV11-3 to TRBJ2-6; a possible D gene is TRBD2 (5 bases). Deletions cut 3 bases from V and 2 bases from J, with 17 bases between. Germline loops: CDR1 SGHNT, CDR2 YENEEA. The CDR3 extends over 18 amino acids. Based on the CDR3 plus reference TRBV11-3 and TRBJ2-6, the full variable domain is EAGVVQSPRYKIIEKKQPVAFWCNPISGHNTLYWYLQNLGQGPELLIRYENEEAVDDSQLPKDRFSAERLKGVDSTLKIQPAELGDSAVYLCASSFFEGARAGANVLTFGAGSRLTVL.

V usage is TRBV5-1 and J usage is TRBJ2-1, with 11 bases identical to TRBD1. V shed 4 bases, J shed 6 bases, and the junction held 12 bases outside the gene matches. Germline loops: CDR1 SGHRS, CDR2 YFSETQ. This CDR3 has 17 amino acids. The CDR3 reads CASSPSPGTGGFNEQFF. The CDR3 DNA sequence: TGCGCCAGCAGCCCCTCCCCCGGGACAGGGGGTTTCAATGAGCAGTTCTTC.

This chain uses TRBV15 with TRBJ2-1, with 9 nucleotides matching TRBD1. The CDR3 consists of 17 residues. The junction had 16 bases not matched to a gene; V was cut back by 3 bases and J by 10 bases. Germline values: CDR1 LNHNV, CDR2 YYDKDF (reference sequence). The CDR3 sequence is CATSSRTGTGIPWEQFF. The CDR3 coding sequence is TGTGCCACCAGCAGCAGAACCGGGACAGGGATTCCTTGGGAGCAGTTCTTC.

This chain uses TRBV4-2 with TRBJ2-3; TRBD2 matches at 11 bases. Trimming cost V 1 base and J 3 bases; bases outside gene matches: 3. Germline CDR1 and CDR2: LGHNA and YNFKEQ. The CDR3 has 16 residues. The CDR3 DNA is TGTGCCAGCAGCCAAGGGCTAGCGGGGGGAACAGATACGCAGTATTTT. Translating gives CASSQGLAGGTDTQYF.

The CDR3 region has the DNA TGTGCCACCAGCAGAGATGGTGGGGCTACGACGGGCAAAAACATTCAGTACTTC. It codes for CATSRDGGATTGKNIQYF. This chain uses TRBV15 with TRBJ2-4; tentative D call: TRBD1 (5 bases). Germline V CDR1 and CDR2: LNHNV, YYDKDF (reference sequence). The CDR3 extends over 18 amino acids. V shed 0 bases and J shed 3 bases, with 18 bases lying between them.

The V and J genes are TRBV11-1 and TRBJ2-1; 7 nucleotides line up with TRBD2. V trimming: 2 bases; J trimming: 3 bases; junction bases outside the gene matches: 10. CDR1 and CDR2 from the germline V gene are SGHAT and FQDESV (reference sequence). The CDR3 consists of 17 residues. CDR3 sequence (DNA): TGTGCCAGCAGCTTATCCCGGAGCGGGAACGGCTACAATGAGCAGTTCTTC. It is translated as CASSLSRSGNGYNEQFF.

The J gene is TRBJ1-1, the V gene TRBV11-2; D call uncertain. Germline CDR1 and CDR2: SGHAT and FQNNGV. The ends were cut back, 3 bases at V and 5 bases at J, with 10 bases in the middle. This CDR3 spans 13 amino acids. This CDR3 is CASSFQLLTEAFF. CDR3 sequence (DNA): TGTGCCAGCAGCTTCCAACTCTTAACTGAAGCTTTCTTT.

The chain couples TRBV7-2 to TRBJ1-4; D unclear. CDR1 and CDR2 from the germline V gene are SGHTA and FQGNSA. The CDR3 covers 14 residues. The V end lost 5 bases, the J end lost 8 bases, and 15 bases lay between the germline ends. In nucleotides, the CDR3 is TGTGCCAGCAGCCCCACGGGATCCGGAGAAAAACTGTTTTTT. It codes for CASSPTGSGEKLFF.

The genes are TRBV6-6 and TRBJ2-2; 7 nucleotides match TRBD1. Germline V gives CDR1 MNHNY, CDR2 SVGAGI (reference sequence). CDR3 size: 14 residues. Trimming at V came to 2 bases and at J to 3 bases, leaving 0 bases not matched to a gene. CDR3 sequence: CASSYTGDTGELFF. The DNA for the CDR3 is TGTGCCAGCAGTTACACAGGGGACACCGGGGAGCTGTTTTTT.

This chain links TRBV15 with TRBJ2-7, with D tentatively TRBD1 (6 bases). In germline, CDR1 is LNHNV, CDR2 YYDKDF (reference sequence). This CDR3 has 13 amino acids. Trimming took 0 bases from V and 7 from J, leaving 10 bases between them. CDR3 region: CATSREGGREQYF. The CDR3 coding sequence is TGTGCCACCAGCAGAGAAGGGGGTAGGGAGCAGTACTTC.

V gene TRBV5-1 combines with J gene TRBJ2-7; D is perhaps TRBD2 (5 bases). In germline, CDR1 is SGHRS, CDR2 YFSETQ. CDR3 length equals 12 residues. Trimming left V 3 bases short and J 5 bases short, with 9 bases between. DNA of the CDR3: TGCGCCAGCAGCTCTGAGGGCCACGAGCAGTACTTC. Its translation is CASSSEGHEQYF.

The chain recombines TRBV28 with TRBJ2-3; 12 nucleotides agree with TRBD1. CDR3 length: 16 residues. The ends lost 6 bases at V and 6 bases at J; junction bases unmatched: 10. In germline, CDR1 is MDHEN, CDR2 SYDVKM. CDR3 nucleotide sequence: TGTGCCAGCAGCCGACCGGGACAGGGGGCCGGTGATACGCAGTATTTT. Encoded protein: CASSRPGQGAGDTQYF.

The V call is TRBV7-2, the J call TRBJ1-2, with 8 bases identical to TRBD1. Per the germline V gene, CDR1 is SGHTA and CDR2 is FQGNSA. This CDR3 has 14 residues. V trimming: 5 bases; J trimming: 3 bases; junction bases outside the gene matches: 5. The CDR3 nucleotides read TGTGCCAGCAGCGTGACAGGGGCCGACTATGGCTACACCTTC. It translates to CASSVTGADYGYTF.

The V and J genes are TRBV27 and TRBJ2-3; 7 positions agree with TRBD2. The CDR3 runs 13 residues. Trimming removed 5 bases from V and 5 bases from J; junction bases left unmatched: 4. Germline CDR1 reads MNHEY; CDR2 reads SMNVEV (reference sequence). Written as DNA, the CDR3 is TGTGCCAGCAGTCCCGGACTAGTAGATACGCAGTATTTT. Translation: CASSPGLVDTQYF.

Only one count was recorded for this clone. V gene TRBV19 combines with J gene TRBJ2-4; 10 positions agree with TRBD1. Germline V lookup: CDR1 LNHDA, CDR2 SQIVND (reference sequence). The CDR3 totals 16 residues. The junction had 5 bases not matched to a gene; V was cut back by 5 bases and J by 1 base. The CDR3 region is CASSRLGQGAKNIQYF. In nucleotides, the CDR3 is TGTGCCAGTAGTCGCTTGGGACAGGGGGCCAAAAACATTCAGTACTTC.

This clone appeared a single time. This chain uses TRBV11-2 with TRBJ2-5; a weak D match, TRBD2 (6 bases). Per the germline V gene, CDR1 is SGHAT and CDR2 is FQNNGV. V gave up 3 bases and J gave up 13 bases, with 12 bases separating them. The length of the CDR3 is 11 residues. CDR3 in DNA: TGTGCCAGCAGCTTCGCGGGGTCCTCGTACTTC. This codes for CASSFAGSSYF. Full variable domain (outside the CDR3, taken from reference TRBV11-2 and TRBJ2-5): EAGVAQSPRYKIIEKRQSVAFWCNPISGHATLYWYQQILGQGPKLLIQFQNNGVVDDSQLPKDRFSAERLKGVDSTLKIQPAKLEDSAVYLCASSFAGSSYFGPGTRLLVL.

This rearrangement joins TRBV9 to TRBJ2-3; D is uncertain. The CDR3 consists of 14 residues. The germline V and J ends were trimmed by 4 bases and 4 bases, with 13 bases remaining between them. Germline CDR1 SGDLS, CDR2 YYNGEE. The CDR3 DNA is TGTGCCAGCAGCCTACTGCCCAGGCCAGATACGCAGTATTTT. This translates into CASSLLPRPDTQYF. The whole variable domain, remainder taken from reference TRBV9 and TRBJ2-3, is DSGVTQTPKHLITATGQRVTLRCSPRSGDLSVYWYQQSLDQGLQFLIQYYNGEERAKGNILERFSAQQFPDLHSELNLSSLELGDSALYFCASSLLPRPDTQYFGPGTRLTVL.

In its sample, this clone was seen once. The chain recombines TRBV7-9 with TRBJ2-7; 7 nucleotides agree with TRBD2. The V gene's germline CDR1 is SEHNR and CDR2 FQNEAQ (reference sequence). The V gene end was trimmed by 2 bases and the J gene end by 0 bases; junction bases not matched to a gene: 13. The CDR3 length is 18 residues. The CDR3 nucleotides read TGTGCCAGCAGCTTAATGGGCACTAGCGCTCGATCCTCCTACGAGCAGTACTTC. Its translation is CASSLMGTSARSSYEQYF.